Presented here are 20 T cell receptor beta chains from one specimen sequenced in a study of shared clonotypes between healthy human individuals. Libraries were prepared by immunoSEQ multiplex PCR; TCRdb keeps only in-frame clonotypes and omits some of them. Here the sample spans over 2,000,000 clones, around 95% being singletons. Positive CCR7 selection of CD45RO-negative cells yielded the naive CD8 cells, and terminally differentiated effector memory CD45RA+ cells were excluded. Sequences were obtained from naive CD8+ T cells from PBMCs. Every receptor here comes from a man in his late teens or twenties in good health. Some clones in this sample may be carry-over from other donors' samples.

The chain combines TRBV4-1 with TRBJ2-7, with 8 nucleotides matching TRBD1. CDR1 MGHRA and CDR2 YSYEKL come from the germline V gene. The CDR3 extends over 15 amino acids. V lost 4 bases to trimming and J lost 7 bases; unmatched junction nucleotides: 12. The DNA for the CDR3 is TGCGCCAGCAGCCCGACCGGACAGGGTTGGGGGGAGCAGTACTTC. Residues: CASSPTGQGWGEQYF.

The rearrangement joins TRBV6-6 to TRBJ2-7; D might be TRBD2 (6 bases). The germline CDR1 and CDR2 sequences are MNHNY and SVGAGI (reference sequence). CDR3 length: 15 residues. Trimming took off 5 bases at V and 5 bases at J, with 19 bases between the two ends. The CDR3 DNA sequence: TGTGCCAGCAGTGCCCGAGGGGACTTACCCCACGAGCAGTACTTC. Translated: CASSARGDLPHEQYF.

The V and J genes are TRBV27 and TRBJ1-5; 7 bases map to TRBD1. Losses at the gene ends were 6 bases for V and 6 bases for J; bases not matched to a gene: 5. Looked up from germline, CDR1 is MNHEY and CDR2 is SMNVEV (reference sequence). This CDR3 spans 13 amino acids. CDR3 sequence reads: CASRTDRFQPQHF. CDR3 bases: TGTGCCAGCAGGACGGACAGGTTTCAGCCCCAGCATTTT.

This chain joins TRBV27 and TRBJ1-4, with 7 bases matching TRBD1. There are 14 residues in the CDR3. CDR1 is MNHEY and CDR2 is SMNVEV in the germline V gene (reference sequence). With V trimmed by 6 bases and J by 7 bases, 8 bases remained unmatched. The CDR3 nucleotides read TGTGCCAGCAGACTCAGGGGGTCAAGTGAAAAACTGTTTTTT. Amino acids: CASRLRGSSEKLFF.

In this sample, this clone turned up once. This sequence joins TRBV9 and TRBJ1-4; D is perhaps TRBD1 (5 bases). Germline V gene lookup returns CDR1 SGDLS and CDR2 YYNGEE. The CDR3 contains 15 residues. V lost 4 bases, J lost 0 bases, and 10 bases lay in between. The CDR3: CASSSGTPTNEKLFF. CDR3 bases: TGTGCCAGCAGCTCAGGGACTCCAACTAATGAAAAACTGTTTTTT. Full variable domain (rest looked up from reference TRBV9 and TRBJ1-4): DSGVTQTPKHLITATGQRVTLRCSPRSGDLSVYWYQQSLDQGLQFLIQYYNGEERAKGNILERFSAQQFPDLHSELNLSSLELGDSALYFCASSSGTPTNEKLFFGSGTQLSVL.

In this sample, this clone turned up once. This sequence joins TRBV27 and TRBJ2-7; D possibly corresponds to TRBD2 (5 bases). V was pared by 0 bases and J by 7 bases, with 19 bases between. This CDR3 region has 16 residues. The germline V gene encodes CDR1 MNHEY and CDR2 SMNVEV (reference sequence). The CDR3 region is CASSLSQEGAPGEQYF. CDR3 DNA: TGTGCCAGCAGTTTATCCCAAGAGGGCGCCCCGGGGGAGCAGTACTTC.

J is TRBJ1-2 and V is TRBV7-9, with 7 bases identical to TRBD1. J lost 2 bases, V lost 6 bases, and 15 bases had no gene match. The CDR3 runs to 17 residues. Germline assignment: CDR1 SEHNR and CDR2 FQNEAQ (reference sequence). Here the CDR3 reads CASSSGTSGGENYGYTF. As DNA, the CDR3 is TGTGCCAGCAGTAGCGGAACTTCAGGGGGAGAAAACTATGGCTACACCTTC.

On this clone itself: Additional DNA sequences in this sample encode the identical CDR3. This chain links TRBV28 with TRBJ1-1; D is unclear. The germline V and J ends were trimmed by 4 bases and 4 bases, with 7 bases remaining between them. The CDR3 loop spans 12 amino acids. Germline V lookup: CDR1 MDHEN, CDR2 SYDVKM. DNA of the CDR3: TGTGCCAGCAGTTCTGTGGGCACTGAAGCTTTCTTT. Its protein is CASSSVGTEAFF.

This chain links TRBV4-1 with TRBJ2-2; 9 bases agree with TRBD1. The CDR3 loop spans 15 amino acids. Germline trimming cut 4 bases from V and 7 bases from J; bases unmatched to any gene: 7. Germline assignment: CDR1 MGHRA and CDR2 YSYEKL. The CDR3 DNA follows: TGCGCCAGCAGCCTGGACAGGGGAAATATCGGGGAGCTGTTTTTT. Encoded protein: CASSLDRGNIGELFF.

A word on this clone: Within the sample, other DNA sequences also encode this same CDR3. V gene TRBV9 combines with J gene TRBJ2-1; maybe TRBD2 (6 bases). V was shortened by 0 bases and J by 4 bases, with 11 bases between the two germline ends. The length of the CDR3 is 15 residues. CDR1 is SGDLS, CDR2 YYNGEE, per germline. The CDR3 sequence is CASSVASGLYNEQFF. The CDR3 nucleotides read TGTGCCAGCAGCGTAGCCAGCGGGCTATACAATGAGCAGTTCTTC.

Details on this clone: The sample contains more than one DNA sequence encoding this CDR3. The genes are TRBV27 and TRBJ2-7, with a tentative D call TRBD2 (5 bases). Germline V gene data show CDR1 as MNHEY and CDR2 as SMNVEV (reference sequence). Between the trimmed V and J ends, which lost 2 bases and 4 bases, there was a span of 9 bases. CDR3 size: 13 residues. DNA of the CDR3: TGTGCCAGCAGTTTAAGTGGGAGTTACGAGCAGTACTTC. Encoded protein: CASSLSGSYEQYF.

The rearrangement links TRBV12-5 to TRBJ2-2; the match to TRBD1 covers 8 bases. Trimming took 1 base from V and 0 from J; bases not matched to a gene: 1. The CDR3 length is 16 residues. Germline V gene lookup returns CDR1 LGHNT and CDR2 FRNRAP. The CDR3 coding sequence is TGTGCTAGTGGTTTGGCGGACAGGGCGAACACCGGGGAGCTGTTTTTT. Its translation is CASGLADRANTGELFF.

CDR3 coding DNA: TGTGCCAGCAGTCCTCCTCCGAGCGGAATACTCACAGATACGCAGTATTTT. Residues: CASSPPPSGILTDTQYF. The genes are TRBV28 and TRBJ2-3; possibly TRBD2 for D (5 bases). V lost 5 bases and J 2 bases, leaving 20 bases between the germline ends. Germline CDR1 and CDR2: MDHEN and SYDVKM. CDR3 size: 17 residues.

The rearrangement uses TRBV27 and TRBJ2-7; TRBD1 matches at 7 bases. Trimming took 2 bases from V and 6 from J; bases not matched to a gene: 13. CDR1 and CDR2 (germline): MNHEY, SMNVEV (reference sequence). CDR3 length: 16 amino acids. The DNA for the CDR3 is TGTGCCAGCAGTTTACTCCCGGGGACAGTCGGTAGCGAGCAGTACTTC. This codes for CASSLLPGTVGSEQYF.

V and J are TRBV4-1 and TRBJ2-5, with a tentative D call TRBD1 (6 bases). CDR3 length: 16 amino acids. Germline V CDR1 and CDR2: MGHRA, YSYEKL. Trimming pared 0 bases from V and 1 base from J, leaving 12 bases between. Here the CDR3 reads CASSQDTGSVQETQYF. Here the CDR3 DNA reads TGCGCCAGCAGCCAAGATACAGGGAGCGTCCAAGAGACCCAGTACTTC.

This clone came up once. The chain combines TRBV11-2 with TRBJ2-7, with 8 bases lining up with TRBD1. V lost 6 bases and J lost 3; bases outside the gene matches: 7. Germline CDR1 and CDR2: SGHAT and FQNNGV. The CDR3 has 14 residues. CDR3 coding DNA: TGTGCCAGCAGGGCCGGGACAGGAGACTACGAGCAGTACTTC. Its protein product is CASRAGTGDYEQYF.

The chain couples TRBV28 to TRBJ1-1; D ambiguous. Germline lookup yields CDR1 MDHEN and CDR2 SYDVKM. V was pared by 6 bases and J by 6 bases, with 17 bases between. The CDR3 consists of 14 residues. DNA of the CDR3: TGTGCCAGCAGCTTCTTTTCAGAGGTCCCTGAAGCTTTCTTT. Its translation is CASSFFSEVPEAFF. The full variable domain, with the rest looked up from reference TRBV28 and TRBJ1-1, is DVKVTQSSRYLVKRTGEKVFLECVQDMDHENMFWYRQDPGLGLRLIYFSYDVKMKEKGDIPEGYSVSREKKERFSLILESASTNQTSMYLCASSFFSEVPEAFFGQGTRLTVV.

V is TRBV28 and J is TRBJ1-6; the D gene is possibly TRBD1 (5 bases). There are 11 residues in the CDR3. Per germline, CDR1 MDHEN and CDR2 SYDVKM. The ends were cut back, 6 bases at V and 9 bases at J, with 6 bases in the middle. For the CDR3, the DNA is TGTGCCAGCAGGGGGGGTTCACCCCTCCACTTT. Protein: CASRGGSPLHF. Together with reference TRBV28 and TRBJ1-6, the CDR3 gives the full variable domain: DVKVTQSSRYLVKRTGEKVFLECVQDMDHENMFWYRQDPGLGLRLIYFSYDVKMKEKGDIPEGYSVSREKKERFSLILESASTNQTSMYLCASRGGSPLHFGNGTRLTVT.

Points on this clone: The junction does not match germline at one end; this may be a read error. V gene TRBV15 combines with J gene TRBJ2-1, with TRBD2 identical over 7 bases. The CDR3 contains 14 residues. Germline-derived CDR1 and CDR2 are LNHNV and YYDKDF (reference sequence). Written as DNA, the CDR3 is TGTGCCTCCAGGTGGGGAGGGTCCCACAATGAGCAGTTCTTC. Residues: CASRWGGSHNEQFF.

This chain uses TRBV9 with TRBJ2-3; 9 bases map to TRBD2. CDR3 size: 16 residues. CDR1 and CDR2 (germline): SGDLS, YYNGEE. Trimming at V came to 4 bases and at J to 0 bases, leaving 6 bases not matched to a gene. DNA of the CDR3: TGTGCCAGCAGCAAAGGGGGACTAGCTAGCACAGATACGCAGTATTTT. Encoded protein: CASSKGGLASTDTQYF.